This is a list of T cell receptor beta chains from one sample in a study of Graves' ophthalmopathy and Graves' hyperthyroidism. TCRdb reprocessed the multiplex PCR reads via MiXCR and lists one record per CDR3 protein. The data show fewer than 400,000 distinct CDR3 sequences, approximately 16% seen once. The sample consisted of peripheral blood. The receptors derive from a woman younger than 30 with Graves' ophthalmopathy. CDR3s include the opening cysteine and the closing phenylalanine or tryptophan. D genes are given only for firm matches. Only part of the rows carry a size: once, few, many, or a class if the clone is expanded.

d_gene: NA
abundance: many
v_gene: TRBV7-3
j_gene: TRBJ1-1
CDR3aa: CASSLLGIGNTEAFF
CDR3nt: TGTGCCAGCAGCTTATTAGGGATTGGGAACACTGAAGCTTTCTTT

d_gene: TRBD2
abundance: NA
v_gene: TRBV7-8
j_gene: TRBJ2-5
CDR3aa: CASTRIAGTSGRRRETQYF
CDR3nt: TGTGCCAGCACTCGAATCGCCGGGACTAGCGGGAGGCGGCGAGAGACCCAGTACTTC

d_gene: NA
abundance: many
v_gene: TRBV27
j_gene: TRBJ1-6
CDR3aa: CASRGSSNSPLHF
CDR3nt: TGTGCCAGCAGGGGTAGTAGTAATTCACCCCTCCACTTT

d_gene: TRBD1
abundance: many
v_gene: TRBV15
j_gene: TRBJ2-7
CDR3aa: CATSREGDRGPFEQYF
CDR3nt: TGTGCCACCAGCAGAGAGGGGGACAGGGGGCCCTTCGAGCAGTACTTC

d_gene: NA
abundance: many
v_gene: TRBV29-1
j_gene: TRBJ2-7
CDR3aa: CSVLPDRSSYEQYF
CDR3nt: TGCAGCGTCCTCCCCGACAGGAGCTCCTACGAGCAGTACTTC

d_gene: NA
abundance: few
v_gene: TRBV12-3/TRBV12-4
j_gene: TRBJ2-5
CDR3aa: CASSLKGETQYF
CDR3nt: TGTGCCAGCAGCCTGAAGGGGGAGACCCAGTACTTC

d_gene: NA
abundance: many
v_gene: TRBV14
j_gene: TRBJ1-1
CDR3aa: CASSQDMRFEAFF
CDR3nt: TGTGCCAGCAGCCAAGATATGCGGTTTGAAGCTTTCTTT

d_gene: TRBD2
abundance: few
v_gene: TRBV4-2
j_gene: TRBJ2-7
CDR3aa: CASSQDNLAGGHLREQYF
CDR3nt: TGTGCCAGCAGCCAAGATAACCTAGCGGGAGGGCACCTTAGGGAGCAGTACTTC

d_gene: NA
abundance: many
v_gene: TRBV6-2/TRBV6-3
j_gene: TRBJ1-1
CDR3aa: CASSNRAWNTEAFF
CDR3nt: TGTGCCAGCAGCAACCGGGCCTGGAACACTGAAGCTTTCTTT

d_gene: NA
abundance: many
v_gene: TRBV12-3/TRBV12-4
j_gene: TRBJ1-5
CDR3aa: CASSLWSNNQPQHF
CDR3nt: TGTGCCAGCAGTTTATGGTCAAATAATCAGCCCCAGCATTTT

d_gene: TRBD1
abundance: many
v_gene: TRBV6-4
j_gene: TRBJ1-6
CDR3aa: CASSEAGGLGSPLHF
CDR3nt: TGTGCCAGCAGTGAGGCAGGGGGTCTCGGTTCACCCCTCCACTTT

d_gene: NA
abundance: many
v_gene: TRBV20-1
j_gene: TRBJ1-1
CDR3aa: CSARDRGRGRTEAFF
CDR3nt: TGCAGTGCTAGAGATCGGGGCAGGGGAAGGACTGAAGCTTTCTTT

d_gene: NA
abundance: many
v_gene: TRBV28
j_gene: TRBJ2-7
CDR3aa: CASSSYWAGDAYEQYF
CDR3nt: TGTGCCAGCAGTTCCTATTGGGCAGGGGATGCCTACGAGCAGTACTTC

d_gene: NA
abundance: NA
v_gene: TRBV7-8
j_gene: TRBJ2-2
CDR3aa: CASSLGARSNTGELFF
CDR3nt: TGTGCCAGCAGCTTAGGAGCAAGGAGTAACACCGGGGAGCTGTTTTTT

d_gene: NA
abundance: NA
v_gene: TRBV29-1
j_gene: TRBJ2-5
CDR3aa: CSVETQGRETQYF
CDR3nt: TGCAGCGTTGAGACACAGGGGAGGGAGACCCAGTACTTC

d_gene: NA
abundance: many
v_gene: TRBV9
j_gene: TRBJ1-1
CDR3aa: CASSVSGLNTEAFF
CDR3nt: TGTGCCAGCAGCGTATCAGGGTTAAACACTGAAGCTTTCTTT

d_gene: TRBD1
abundance: many
v_gene: TRBV11-2
j_gene: TRBJ1-1
CDR3aa: CASSKPRGPMNTEAFF
CDR3nt: TGTGCCAGCAGCAAACCCAGGGGGCCTATGAACACTGAAGCTTTCTTT

d_gene: TRBD1
abundance: NA
v_gene: TRBV6-2/TRBV6-3
j_gene: TRBJ2-7
CDR3aa: CASRPGTGGSLGEQYF
CDR3nt: TGTGCCAGCAGGCCCGGGACAGGGGGCTCCCTCGGGGAGCAGTACTTC

d_gene: NA
abundance: many
v_gene: TRBV29-1
j_gene: TRBJ2-2
CDR3aa: CSVPRGTNTGELFF
CDR3nt: TGCAGCGTTCCTCGGGGAACGAACACCGGGGAGCTGTTTTTT

d_gene: TRBD2
abundance: NA
v_gene: TRBV20-1
j_gene: TRBJ2-5
CDR3aa: CSAPPDSAGGPGTQYF
CDR3nt: TGCAGTGCTCCTCCGGACTCAGCGGGAGGGCCGGGGACCCAGTACTTC

d_gene: TRBD1
abundance: NA
v_gene: TRBV11-1
j_gene: TRBJ1-1
CDR3aa: CASSLVDRGTEAFF
CDR3nt: TGTGCCAGCAGCTTAGTGGACAGGGGGACTGAAGCTTTCTTT

d_gene: NA
abundance: NA
v_gene: TRBV4-1
j_gene: TRBJ2-7
CDR3aa: CASGLGADYEQYF
CDR3nt: TGCGCCAGCGGCCTCGGAGCGGACTACGAGCAGTACTTC

d_gene: TRBD1
abundance: NA
v_gene: TRBV12-3/TRBV12-4
j_gene: TRBJ2-2
CDR3aa: CASTFGTGGTGELFF
CDR3nt: TGTGCCAGCACATTCGGGACAGGGGGCACCGGGGAGCTGTTTTTT

d_gene: NA
abundance: many
v_gene: TRBV28
j_gene: TRBJ1-3
CDR3aa: CASSYVGGVAGNTIYF
CDR3nt: TGTGCCAGCAGTTACGTCGGGGGGGTCGCTGGAAACACCATATATTTT

d_gene: NA
abundance: NA
v_gene: TRBV19
j_gene: TRBJ1-2
CDR3aa: CAIGTAYGYTF
CDR3nt: TGTGCCATCGGAACTGCCTATGGCTACACCTTC

d_gene: NA
abundance: many
v_gene: TRBV24-1
j_gene: TRBJ2-5
CDR3aa: CATSAQGRETQYF
CDR3nt: TGTGCCACCAGTGCACAGGGACGCGAGACCCAGTACTTC

d_gene: NA
abundance: many
v_gene: TRBV18
j_gene: TRBJ1-5
CDR3aa: CASSPLMTEPQHF
CDR3nt: TGTGCCAGCTCACCCCTAATGACCGAACCCCAGCATTTT

d_gene: NA
abundance: many
v_gene: TRBV11-2
j_gene: TRBJ2-5
CDR3aa: CASSLEGVTQYF
CDR3nt: TGTGCCAGCAGCTTAGAGGGGGTGACCCAGTACTTC

d_gene: NA
abundance: NA
v_gene: TRBV12-3/TRBV12-4
j_gene: TRBJ1-6
CDR3aa: CASSLTTTGKNSPLHF
CDR3nt: TGTGCCAGCAGTTTAACTACTACAGGGAAGAATTCACCCCTCCACTTT

d_gene: TRBD1
abundance: many
v_gene: TRBV10-3
j_gene: TRBJ2-7
CDR3aa: CAISETGGPPYEQYF
CDR3nt: TGTGCCATCAGTGAGACAGGGGGCCCCCCCTACGAGCAGTACTTC

d_gene: NA
abundance: many
v_gene: TRBV20-1
j_gene: TRBJ1-3
CDR3aa: CSARGGTYEGNTIYF
CDR3nt: TGCAGTGCTAGGGGGGGGACCTACGAAGGAAACACCATATATTTT

d_gene: TRBD1
abundance: many
v_gene: TRBV2
j_gene: TRBJ1-2
CDR3aa: CASRSRGIHYGYTF
CDR3nt: TGTGCCAGCAGGAGCAGGGGGATCCACTATGGCTACACCTTC

d_gene: NA
abundance: many
v_gene: TRBV7-2
j_gene: TRBJ1-5
CDR3aa: CASSLAAVRSNQPQHF
CDR3nt: TGTGCCAGCAGCTTAGCGGCGGTGCGAAGCAATCAGCCCCAGCATTTT

d_gene: NA
abundance: many
v_gene: TRBV30
j_gene: TRBJ2-2
CDR3aa: CASERQAGTGELFF
CDR3nt: TGTGCCTCCGAAAGGCAGGCTGGAACCGGGGAGCTGTTTTTT

d_gene: TRBD1
abundance: NA
v_gene: TRBV6-1
j_gene: TRBJ2-7
CDR3aa: CASTTDRAAYEQYF
CDR3nt: TGTGCCAGCACCACGGACAGGGCCGCCTACGAGCAGTACTTC

d_gene: TRBD1
abundance: many
v_gene: TRBV4-2
j_gene: TRBJ2-2
CDR3aa: CASSPRQGGELFF
CDR3nt: TGTGCCAGCAGCCCCCGACAGGGGGGGGAGCTGTTTTTT

d_gene: TRBD1
abundance: many
v_gene: TRBV19
j_gene: TRBJ1-1
CDR3aa: CASSMGTGGKAFF
CDR3nt: TGTGCCAGTAGTATGGGGACAGGGGGCAAAGCTTTCTTT

d_gene: TRBD2
abundance: once
v_gene: TRBV29-1
j_gene: TRBJ2-7
CDR3aa: CSVVLRGSTHEQYF
CDR3nt: TGCAGCGTTGTATTGCGGGGGAGCACCCACGAGCAGTACTTC